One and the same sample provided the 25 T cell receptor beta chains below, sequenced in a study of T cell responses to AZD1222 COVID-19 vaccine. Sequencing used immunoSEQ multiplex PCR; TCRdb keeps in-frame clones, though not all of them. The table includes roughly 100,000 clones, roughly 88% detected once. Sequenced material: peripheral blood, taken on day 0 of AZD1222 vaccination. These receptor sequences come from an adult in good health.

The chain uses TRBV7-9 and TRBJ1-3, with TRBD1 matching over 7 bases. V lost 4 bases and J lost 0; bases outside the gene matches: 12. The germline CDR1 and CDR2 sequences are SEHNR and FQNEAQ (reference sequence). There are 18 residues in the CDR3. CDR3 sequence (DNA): TGTGCCAGCAGCTCCAACCCGGGACAGCTCGTCTCTGGAAACACCATATATTTT. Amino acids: CASSSNPGQLVSGNTIYF.

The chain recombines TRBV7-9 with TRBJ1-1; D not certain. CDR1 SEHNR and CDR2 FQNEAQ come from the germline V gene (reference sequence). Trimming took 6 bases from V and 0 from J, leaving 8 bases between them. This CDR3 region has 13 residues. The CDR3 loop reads CASSNDMNTEAFF. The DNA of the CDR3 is TGTGCCAGCAGTAATGACATGAACACTGAAGCTTTCTTT.

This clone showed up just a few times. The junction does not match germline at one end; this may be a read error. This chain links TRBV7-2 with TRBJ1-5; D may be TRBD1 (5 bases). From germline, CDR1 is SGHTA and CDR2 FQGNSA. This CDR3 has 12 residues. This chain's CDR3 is CASSLAEGPLCF. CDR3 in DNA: TGTGCCAGCAGCTTAGCGGAGGGGCCTCTGTGTTTT.

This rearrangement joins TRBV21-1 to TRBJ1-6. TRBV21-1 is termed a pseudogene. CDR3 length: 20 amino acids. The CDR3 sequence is CASSSRTRAGLLSYNSPLHF. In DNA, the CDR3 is TGTGCCAGCAGCTCCAGAACTCGGGCAGGCCTCCTCTCCTATAATTCACCCCTCCACTTT.

CDR3 sequence reads: CASSLSRRNNSPGTARMSETQYF. CDR3 DNA sequence: TGTGCCAGCAGTTTATCGCGGAGGAATAATAGCCCCGGGACAGCCAGAATGTCAGAGACCCAGTACTTC. The genes are TRBV27 and TRBJ2-5; 7 positions agree with TRBD1. Germline-derived CDR1 and CDR2 are MNHEY and SMNVEV (reference sequence). The CDR3 totals 23 residues. V was clipped by 0 bases and J by 4 bases; unmatched bases: 29.

The CDR3 protein is CASSPFQQDGYTF. CDR3 sequence (DNA): TGTGCCAGCTCACCATTTCAACAGGATGGCTACACCTTC. The genes are TRBV18 and TRBJ1-2; TRBD1 is a possible D gene (5 bases). Between the trimmed V and J ends, which lost 2 bases and 6 bases, there was a span of 10 bases. Germline CDR1 KGHSH, CDR2 LQKENI. The CDR3 contains 13 residues. Supplemented by reference TRBV18 and TRBJ1-2, the full variable domain reads NAGVMQNPRHLVRRRGQEARLRCSPMKGHSHVYWYRQLPEEGLKFMVYLQKENIIDESGMPKERFSAEFPKEGPSILRIQQVVRGDSAAYFCASSPFQQDGYTFGSGTRLTVV.

The CDR3 spells CASTTASTNEKLFF. The CDR3 DNA reads TGTGCCAGTACCACTGCGTCAACTAATGAAAAACTGTTTTTT. This rearrangement joins TRBV19 to TRBJ1-4; D is unresolved. The CDR3 contains 14 residues. V shed 7 bases and J shed 0 bases, with 9 bases lying between them. Germline loops: CDR1 LNHDA, CDR2 SQIVND (reference sequence).

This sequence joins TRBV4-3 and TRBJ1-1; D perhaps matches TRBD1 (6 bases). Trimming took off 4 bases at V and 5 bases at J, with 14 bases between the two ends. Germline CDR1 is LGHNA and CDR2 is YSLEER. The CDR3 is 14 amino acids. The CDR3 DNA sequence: TGCGCCAGCAGCCGGCTTGGGGGGCCTACTGAAGCTTTCTTT. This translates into CASSRLGGPTEAFF.

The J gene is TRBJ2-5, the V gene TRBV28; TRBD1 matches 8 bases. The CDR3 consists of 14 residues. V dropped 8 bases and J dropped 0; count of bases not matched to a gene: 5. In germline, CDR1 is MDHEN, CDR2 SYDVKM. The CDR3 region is CASLNRGDQETQYF. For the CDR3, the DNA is TGTGCCAGCCTCAACAGGGGGGACCAAGAGACCCAGTACTTC.

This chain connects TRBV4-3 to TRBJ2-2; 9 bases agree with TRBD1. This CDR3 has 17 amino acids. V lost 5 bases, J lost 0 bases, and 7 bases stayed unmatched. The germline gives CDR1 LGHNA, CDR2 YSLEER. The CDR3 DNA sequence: TGCGCCAGCAGCGGCCGGGACAGGGACGCGAACACCGGGGAGCTGTTTTTT. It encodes CASSGRDRDANTGELFF.

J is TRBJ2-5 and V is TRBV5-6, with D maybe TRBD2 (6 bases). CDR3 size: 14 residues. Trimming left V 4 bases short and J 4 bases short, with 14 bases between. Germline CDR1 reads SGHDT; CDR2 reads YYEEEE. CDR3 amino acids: CASSHPSAGETQYF. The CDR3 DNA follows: TGTGCCAGCAGCCACCCTAGCGCGGGAGAGACCCAGTACTTC.

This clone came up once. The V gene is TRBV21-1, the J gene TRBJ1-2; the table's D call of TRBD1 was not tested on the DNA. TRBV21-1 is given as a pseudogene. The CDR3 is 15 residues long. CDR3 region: CASSKGAITNYGYTF. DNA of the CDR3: TGTGCCAGCAGCAAAGGGGCCATAACTAACTATGGCTACACCTTC.

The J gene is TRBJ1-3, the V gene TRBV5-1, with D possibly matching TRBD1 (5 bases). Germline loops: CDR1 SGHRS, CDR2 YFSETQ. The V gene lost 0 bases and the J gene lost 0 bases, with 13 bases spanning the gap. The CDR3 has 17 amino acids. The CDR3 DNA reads TGCGCCAGCAGCTTGGCCCGGTCAGGGCCCTCTGGAAACACCATATATTTT. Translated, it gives CASSLARSGPSGNTIYF.

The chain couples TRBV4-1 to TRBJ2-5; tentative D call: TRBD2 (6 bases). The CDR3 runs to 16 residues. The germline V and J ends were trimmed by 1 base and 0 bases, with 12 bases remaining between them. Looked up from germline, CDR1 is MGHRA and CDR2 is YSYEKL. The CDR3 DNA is TGCGCCAGCAGCCAAGTAGGCAGGGAGGACCAAGAGACCCAGTACTTC. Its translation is CASSQVGREDQETQYF.

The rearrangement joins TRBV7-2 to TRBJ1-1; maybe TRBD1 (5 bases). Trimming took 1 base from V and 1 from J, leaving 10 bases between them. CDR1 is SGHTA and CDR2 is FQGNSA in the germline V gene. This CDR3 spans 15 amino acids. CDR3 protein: CASSLGGGWNTEAFF. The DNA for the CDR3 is TGTGCCAGCAGCTTAGGGGGCGGGTGGAACACTGAAGCTTTCTTT. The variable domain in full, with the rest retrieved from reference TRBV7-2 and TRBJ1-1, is GAGVSQSPSNKVTEKGKDVELRCDPISGHTALYWYRQSLGQGLEFLIYFQGNSAPDKSGLPSDRFSAERTGGSVSTLTIQRTQQEDSAVYLCASSLGGGWNTEAFFGQGTRLTVV.

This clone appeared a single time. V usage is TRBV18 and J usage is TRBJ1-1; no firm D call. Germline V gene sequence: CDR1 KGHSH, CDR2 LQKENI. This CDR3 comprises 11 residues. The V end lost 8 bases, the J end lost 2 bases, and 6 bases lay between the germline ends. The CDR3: CASQSNTEAFF. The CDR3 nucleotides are TGTGCCAGCCAATCAAACACTGAAGCTTTCTTT.

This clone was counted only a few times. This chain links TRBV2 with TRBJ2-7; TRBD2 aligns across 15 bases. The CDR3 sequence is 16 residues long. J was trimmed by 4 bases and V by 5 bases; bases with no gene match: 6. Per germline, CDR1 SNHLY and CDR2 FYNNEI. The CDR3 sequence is CASSPGLAGGEYEQYF. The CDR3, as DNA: TGTGCCAGCAGTCCGGGACTAGCGGGAGGCGAATACGAGCAGTACTTC.

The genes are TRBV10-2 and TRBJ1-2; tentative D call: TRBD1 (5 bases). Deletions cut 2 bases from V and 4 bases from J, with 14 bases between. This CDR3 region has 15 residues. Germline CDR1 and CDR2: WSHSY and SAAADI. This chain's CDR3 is CASSEGGARTYGYTF. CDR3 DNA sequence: TGCGCCAGCAGTGAGGGAGGGGCCAGGACCTATGGCTACACCTTC.

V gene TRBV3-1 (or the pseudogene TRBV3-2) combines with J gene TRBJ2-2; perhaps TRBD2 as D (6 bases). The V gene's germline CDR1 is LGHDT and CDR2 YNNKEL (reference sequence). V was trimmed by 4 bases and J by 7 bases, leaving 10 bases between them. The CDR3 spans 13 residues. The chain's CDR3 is CASSPGAGGELFF. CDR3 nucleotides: TGTGCCAGCAGCCCCGGAGCGGGCGGGGAGCTGTTTTTT.

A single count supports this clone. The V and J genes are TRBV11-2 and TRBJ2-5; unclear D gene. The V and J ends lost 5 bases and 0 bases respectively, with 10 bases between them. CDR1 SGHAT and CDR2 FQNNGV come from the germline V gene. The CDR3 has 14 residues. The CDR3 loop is CASSRSLDQETQYF. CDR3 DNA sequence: TGTGCCAGCAGCCGGAGCCTAGACCAAGAGACCCAGTACTTC. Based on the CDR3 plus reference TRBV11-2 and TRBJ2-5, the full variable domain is EAGVAQSPRYKIIEKRQSVAFWCNPISGHATLYWYQQILGQGPKLLIQFQNNGVVDDSQLPKDRFSAERLKGVDSTLKIQPAKLEDSAVYLCASSRSLDQETQYFGPGTRLLVL.

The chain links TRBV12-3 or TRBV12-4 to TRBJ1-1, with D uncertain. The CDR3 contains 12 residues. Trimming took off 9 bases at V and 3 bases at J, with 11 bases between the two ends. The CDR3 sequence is CASLGAHTEAFF. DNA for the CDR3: TGTGCCAGTTTAGGAGCACACACTGAAGCTTTCTTT.

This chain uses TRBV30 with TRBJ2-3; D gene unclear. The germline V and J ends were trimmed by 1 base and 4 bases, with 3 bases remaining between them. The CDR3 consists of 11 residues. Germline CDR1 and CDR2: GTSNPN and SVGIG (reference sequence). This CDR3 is CAWSGADTQYF. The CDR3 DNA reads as TGTGCCTGGAGTGGCGCAGATACGCAGTATTTT.

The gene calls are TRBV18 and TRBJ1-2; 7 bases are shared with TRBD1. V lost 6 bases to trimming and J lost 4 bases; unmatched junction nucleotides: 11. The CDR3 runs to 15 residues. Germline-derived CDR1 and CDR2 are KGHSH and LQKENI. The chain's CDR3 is CASSPDREATYGYTF. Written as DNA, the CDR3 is TGTGCCAGCTCGCCTGACAGGGAGGCAACCTATGGCTACACCTTC.

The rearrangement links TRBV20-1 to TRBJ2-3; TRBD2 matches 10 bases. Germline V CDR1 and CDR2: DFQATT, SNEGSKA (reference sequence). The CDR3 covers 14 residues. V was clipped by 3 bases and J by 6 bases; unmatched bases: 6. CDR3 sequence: CSASLAGAKDTQYF. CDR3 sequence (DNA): TGCAGTGCTAGTCTAGCGGGAGCGAAGGATACGCAGTATTTT.

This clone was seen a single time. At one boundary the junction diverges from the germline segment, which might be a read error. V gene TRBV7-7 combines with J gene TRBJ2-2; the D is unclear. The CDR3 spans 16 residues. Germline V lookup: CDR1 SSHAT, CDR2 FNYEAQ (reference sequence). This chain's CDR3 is CASSLYPPDNTGELFF. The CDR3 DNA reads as TGTGCTAGCAGCTTATATCCGCCGGACAACACCGGGGAGCTGTTTTTT. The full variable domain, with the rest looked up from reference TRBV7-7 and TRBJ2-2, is GAGVSQSPRYKVTKRGQDVTLRCDPISSHATLYWYQQALGQGPEFLTYFNYEAQPDKSGLPSDRFSAERPEGSISTLTIQRTEQRDSAMYRCASSLYPPDNTGELFFGEGSRLTVL.